This T cell receptor beta chain is drawn from a study of T cells in Graves' hyperthyroidism and ophthalmopathy. Study conclusions and caveats: Blood shared most expanded thyroid clonotypes above 0.001.

Uncontrolled infection, other autoimmune disease, pregnancy and lactation each barred patients from inclusion. This CDR3 has 14 residues. The V end lost 3 bases, the J end lost 5 bases, and 13 bases lay between the germline ends. This clonotype was observed a few times. Its antigen remains unidentified. Regions amplified from RNA transcripts were the TCR beta CDR3 regions. First-round RT-PCR of the TCR CDR3 relied on the HTBI primer set. TCRdb redid the calling of the multiplex PCR reads with MiXCR, one entry per CDR3 protein. Of around 800,000 distinct CDR3 sequences listed, more than 30% were seen once; the top ten hold more than 7%.

The source is a man aged 18 to 30 with Graves' hyperthyroidism. The specimen was blood. The rearrangement joins TRBV12-3 or TRBV12-4 to TRBJ1-1; weak D call: TRBD1 (5 bases). CDR3 nucleotide sequence: TGTGCCAGCAGTTTCGAGGGGAGGAGAACTGAAGCTTTCTTT. This gives the protein CASSFEGRRTEAFF.